The sequence of this T cell receptor beta chain was determined in a study of T cells in Graves' hyperthyroidism and ophthalmopathy. About the research overall: The initial diagnosis was the point when peripheral blood was collected, ahead of any treatment. General study findings and limits: From stable hyperthyroidism, ophthalmopathy was set apart by a 13 V-J model.

The CDR3 runs 16 residues. V gave up 5 bases and J gave up 3 bases; unmatched junction bases: 7. CDR1 SGHAT and CDR2 FQNNGV come from the germline V gene. RNA transcripts served as the template for amplifying TCR beta CDR3 regions. A first-round RT-PCR of the TCR CDR3 used the HTBI primer set. Using its own MiXCR run on the multiplex PCR reads, TCRdb lists one record per CDR3 protein. The profile shows 530,000 or so distinct CDR3 sequences, 17% of them singletons. Comment on this clonotype: Its antigen remains unidentified.

Input material: blood. The chain employs TRBV11-2 and TRBJ2-1; TRBD1 matches at 10 bases. This sequence originates from a young woman with Graves' ophthalmopathy. CDR3: CASSPGTGDSYNEQFF. CDR3 in DNA: TGTGCCAGCAGCCCCGGGACAGGGGACAGCTACAATGAGCAGTTCTTC.